This T cell receptor beta chain appears in the sequencing data of a study of response to subunit inactivated influenza vaccine. This clonotype came up a few times. One entry per CDR3 protein, called by TCRdb with MiXCR from the RT-PCR reads. The sample lists 500,000 or so distinct CDR3 sequences, more than 15% occurring once. The sample consisted of CD4+ T cells sorted from PBMCs, taken around 25 months after vaccination. This receptor was identified in a man in his fifties or sixties who received an inactivated influenza vaccine.

The CDR3 coding sequence is TGTGCCAGCAGCTTAAGGACAGGGGGTAACTGGGAGACCCAGTACTTC. This gives the protein CASSLRTGGNWETQYF. This chain connects TRBV7-8 to TRBJ2-5, with TRBD1 matching 10 bases. The CDR3 length is 16 residues. CDR1 SGHVS and CDR2 FQNEAQ come from the germline V gene. Germline trimming cut 2 bases from V and 5 bases from J; bases unmatched to any gene: 8.